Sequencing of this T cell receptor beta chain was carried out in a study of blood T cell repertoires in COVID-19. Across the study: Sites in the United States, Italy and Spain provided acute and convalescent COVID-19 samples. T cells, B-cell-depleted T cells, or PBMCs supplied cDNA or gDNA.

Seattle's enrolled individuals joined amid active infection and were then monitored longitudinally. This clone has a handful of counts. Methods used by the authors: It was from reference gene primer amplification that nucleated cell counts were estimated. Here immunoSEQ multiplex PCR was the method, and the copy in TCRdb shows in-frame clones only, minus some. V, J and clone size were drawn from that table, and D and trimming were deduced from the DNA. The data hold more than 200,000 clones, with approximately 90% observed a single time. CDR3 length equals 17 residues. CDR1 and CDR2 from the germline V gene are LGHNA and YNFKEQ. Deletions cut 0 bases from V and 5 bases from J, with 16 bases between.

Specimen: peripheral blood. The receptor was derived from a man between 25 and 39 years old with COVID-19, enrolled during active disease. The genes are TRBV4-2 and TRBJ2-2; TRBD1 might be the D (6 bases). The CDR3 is CASSQDGGYGVTGELFF. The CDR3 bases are TGTGCCAGCAGCCAAGATGGGGGCTACGGGGTTACCGGGGAGCTGTTTTTT.